This section outlines one T cell receptor (beta chain) sequence together with its context. The CDR3 length is 12 residues. The V end lost 4 bases, the J end lost 1 base, and 2 bases lay between the germline ends. Germline-derived CDR1 and CDR2 are SGHRS and YFSETQ. The data derive from a study of blood T cell repertoires in COVID-19. Across the study: Donors in the United States, Italy and Spain gave samples during acute or convalescent COVID-19. From T cells, B-cell-depleted T cells, or PBMCs came the material, which was cDNA or gDNA.

In the study's own analysis: Reference gene primer amplification yielded estimated nucleated cell counts. Measured with immunoSEQ multiplex PCR; TCRdb has only the in-frame clones, and not every one. Clonal size and the V and J genes are those of that table, whereas D and trimming came from the DNA. The sample shows under 80,000 clones, roughly 89% of them seen only once. The rearrangement uses TRBV5-1 and TRBJ2-2; D remains ambiguous. The source is a man aged 70 or older with active or convalescent COVID-19. The sequencing input was peripheral blood. CDR3 in DNA: TGCGCCAGCAGCCTGAACACCGGGGAGCTGTTTTTT. Protein sequence: CASSLNTGELFF.